The present T cell receptor (beta chain) was sequenced within a study of glioma-infiltrating T cells. Study results and limitations: Tissue and blood shared very few CDR3 sequences. Above-expected tissue-blood divergence occurred in all gliomas, most in low-grade ones.

The CDR3 extends over 14 amino acids. Trimming cost V 6 bases and J 5 bases; bases outside gene matches: 5. Germline assignment: CDR1 DFQATT and CDR2 SNEGSKA (reference sequence). In this sample, this clonotype turned up many times. Its antigen remains unknown. Amplification of TCR alpha and beta CDR3 regions from RNA used iRepertoire nested multiplex PCR. One-step reverse transcription and amplification started from approximately 100-400 ng of tissue mRNA or PBMC total RNA. Via MiXCR, TCRdb re-called the multiplex PCR reads, giving one row per CDR3 protein. The sample lists 93,000 or so distinct CDR3 sequences, under 30% occurring once.

The TCR comes from a human donor with low-grade glioma or glioblastoma, undergoing nonglioma brain surgery, or in good health (not recorded which). The V gene is TRBV20-1, the J gene TRBJ2-2; the match to TRBD1 covers 11 bases. The material sequenced was glioma tissue, nonneoplastic brain tissue, or PBMCs (not recorded which). The CDR3 DNA reads as TGCAGTGCCATGGACAGGGGGCTTACCGGGGAGCTGTTTTTT. This encodes CSAMDRGLTGELFF.